Presented here are 27 T cell receptor beta chains from one specimen sequenced in a study of CD8+ T cells in alopecia areata. Treatment of the sample: oral pan-JAK inhibitor, 5-10 mg twice daily. The sequencing template was cDNA reverse transcribed from extracted RNA. The repertoire was sequenced with immunoSEQ multiplex PCR; TCRdb's copy has only in-frame clones and lacks some. In the table there are about 200,000 clones, around 57% of which are singletons. Specimen: CD4+ T cells sorted from blood, collected at week 4, from a patient treated with tofacitinib. The receptors originated from a human donor with alopecia areata.

This clone was seen ten or more times. This rearrangement joins TRBV5-1 to TRBJ2-2, with 15 bases that match TRBD2. The CDR3 extends over 18 amino acids. With 4 bases clipped from V and 4 bases from J, the junction kept 8 bases outside the gene matches. CDR1 is SGHRS and CDR2 is YFSETQ in the germline V gene. CDR3 nucleotide sequence: TGCGCCAGCAGCCTCGGACTAGCGGGGGGGCTCGGCACCGGGGAGCTGTTTTTT. Encoded protein: CASSLGLAGGLGTGELFF.

The rearrangement links TRBV18 to TRBJ1-5; no clear D gene. CDR1 is KGHSH and CDR2 is LQKENI in the germline V gene. CDR3 size: 13 residues. Trimming left V 2 bases short and J 3 bases short, with 5 bases between. The CDR3 protein is CASSPGLNQPQHF. In nucleotides, the CDR3 is TGTGCCAGCTCACCAGGGCTCAATCAGCCCCAGCATTTT.

Remarks on this clone: Other DNA sequences in this specimen translate into the identical CDR3. This chain joins TRBV7-2 and TRBJ1-5; D gene unclear. Germline values: CDR1 SGHTA, CDR2 FQGNSA. The CDR3 loop spans 13 amino acids. Trimming pared 1 base from V and 5 bases from J, leaving 6 bases between. CDR3 residues: CASSLVRDQPQHF. The CDR3 coding sequence is TGTGCCAGCAGCTTAGTCCGAGATCAGCCCCAGCATTTT.

V and J are TRBV29-1 and TRBJ2-3; 8 nucleotides match TRBD2. The CDR3 length is 11 residues. The ends lost 7 bases at V and 6 bases at J; junction bases unmatched: 3. Germline loops: CDR1 SQVTM, CDR2 ANQGSEA. The CDR3 sequence is CSGGGTDTQYF. CDR3 DNA sequence: TGCAGCGGCGGGGGGACCGATACGCAGTATTTT.

This chain uses TRBV2 with TRBJ2-7, with D unresolved. The CDR3 consists of 11 residues. V shed 4 bases and J shed 6 bases, with 7 bases lying between them. The V gene's germline CDR1 is SNHLY and CDR2 FYNNEI. The CDR3 protein is CASSVWGEQYF. CDR3 in DNA: TGTGCCAGCAGTGTGTGGGGCGAGCAGTACTTC.

The chain couples TRBV29-1 to TRBJ2-2; no reliable D call. CDR3 length: 14 amino acids. Germline V CDR1 and CDR2: SQVTM, ANQGSEA. Trimming cost V 7 bases and J 10 bases, with 22 bases left between them. CDR3 region: CSALSGSSGEELFF. The CDR3 DNA follows: TGCAGCGCCTTGTCCGGGTCCTCTGGGGAGGAGCTGTTTTTT.

This chain links TRBV7-2 with TRBJ2-7; D unresolved. Per germline, CDR1 SGHTA and CDR2 FQGNSA. The CDR3 is 14 amino acids. Trimming took 3 bases from V and 5 from J, leaving 14 bases between them. CDR3 amino acids: CASSFPRARNEQYF. The CDR3 DNA reads as TGTGCCAGCAGCTTTCCACGGGCCAGGAACGAGCAGTACTTC.

The chain uses TRBV19 and TRBJ1-5; D remains unclear. Looked up from germline, CDR1 is LNHDA and CDR2 is SQIVND (reference sequence). The length of the CDR3 is 12 residues. Trimming stripped 4 bases from V and 7 bases from J, with 8 bases between. Written as DNA, the CDR3 is TGTGCCAGTAGTAATATCGGCCAGCCCCAGCATTTT. It specifies CASSNIGQPQHF. Filled out from reference TRBV19 and TRBJ1-5, the complete variable domain reads DGGITQSPKYLFRKEGQNVTLSCEQNLNHDAMYWYRQDPGQGLRLIYYSQIVNDFQKGDIAEGYSVSREKKESFPLTVTSAQKNPTAFYLCASSNIGQPQHFGDGTRLSIL.

This chain uses TRBV2 with TRBJ2-2; D gene unclear. V lost 1 base and J 6 bases, leaving 6 bases between the germline ends. Germline-derived CDR1 and CDR2 are SNHLY and FYNNEI. CDR3 length: 13 residues. The CDR3 region has the DNA TGTGCCAGCAGTGAAGGATGGGCCGGGGAGCTGTTTTTT. Protein product: CASSEGWAGELFF.

The chain is built from TRBV5-4 and TRBJ1-1, with 9 bases identical to TRBD1. The germline V gene encodes CDR1 SGHNT and CDR2 YYREEE (reference sequence). V lost 1 base, J lost 4 bases, and 5 bases stayed unmatched. The CDR3 spans 15 residues. CDR3 sequence (DNA): TGTGCCAGCAGCTTGCCGGCGACAGGGGGCACTGAAGCTTTCTTT. The encoded protein is CASSLPATGGTEAFF.

This clone was observed once. This chain joins TRBV25-1 and TRBJ1-5; D is unresolved. The CDR3 extends over 14 amino acids. Germline values: CDR1 MGHDK, CDR2 SYGVNS. Trimming shortened V by 2 bases and J by 7 bases, and 12 bases separated the two germline ends. CDR3 nucleotide sequence: TGTGCCAGCAGTGAAAAGGGAAACGGGCAGCCCCAGCATTTT. Translating gives CASSEKGNGQPQHF.

This clone has only a few counts. This chain links TRBV10-3 with TRBJ1-6; perhaps TRBD1 as D (6 bases). V was clipped by 6 bases and J by 5 bases, with 11 bases between them. Germline V lookup: CDR1 ENHRY, CDR2 SYGVKD. The CDR3 has 14 residues. This CDR3 reads CAIREGGNNSPLHF. The CDR3 DNA is TGTGCCATCAGGGAAGGGGGGAATAATTCACCCCTCCACTTT.

This clone has just one count. This sequence joins TRBV7-3 and TRBJ1-6, with TRBD1 identical over 9 bases. The CDR3 totals 15 residues. Per the germline V gene, CDR1 is SGHTA and CDR2 is FQGTGA. With 5 bases clipped from V and 7 bases from J, the junction kept 6 bases outside the gene matches. The chain's CDR3 is CASSVTGTGNSPLHF. CDR3 in DNA: TGTGCCAGCAGCGTCACCGGGACAGGGAATTCACCCCTCCACTTT.

This chain uses TRBV5-6 with TRBJ2-7; D remains ambiguous. Germline loops: CDR1 SGHDT, CDR2 YYEEEE. This CDR3 region has 13 residues. V shed 1 base and J shed 6 bases, with 11 bases lying between them. The CDR3 DNA reads TGTGCCAGCAGCTTGCGGCGAGCAGGCGAGCAGTACTTC. This gives the protein CASSLRRAGEQYF.

This clone was seen a handful of times. This chain connects TRBV19 to TRBJ2-3, with D perhaps given as TRBD1 or TRBD2 (5 bases each). Trimming took 5 bases from V and 6 from J, leaving 12 bases between them. The CDR3 sequence is 13 residues long. The germline V gene has CDR1 LNHDA and CDR2 SQIVND (reference sequence). The CDR3 here is CASSERQRDTQYF. The CDR3 region has the DNA TGTGCCAGTAGTGAGCGACAGCGGGATACGCAGTATTTT.

This clone appeared a few times. The gene calls are TRBV29-1 and TRBJ1-2; 7 nucleotides line up with TRBD1. The ends lost 6 bases at V and 6 bases at J; junction bases unmatched: 4. Germline CDR1 is SQVTM and CDR2 is ANQGSEA. The CDR3 is 11 residues long. This CDR3 is CSVYQGDGYTF. The CDR3 region has the DNA TGCAGCGTATACCAGGGGGATGGCTACACCTTC.

This clone was counted between two and nine times. V gene TRBV27 combines with J gene TRBJ2-4, with D unclear. Germline V gene sequence: CDR1 MNHEY, CDR2 SMNVEV (reference sequence). This CDR3 comprises 14 residues. Trimming stripped 2 bases from V and 3 bases from J, with 8 bases between. CDR3 amino acids: CASSLTRDKNIQYF. DNA for the CDR3: TGTGCCAGCAGTTTAACCAGAGACAAAAACATTCAGTACTTC.

The chain couples TRBV2 to TRBJ2-3, with D unclear. The CDR3 contains 12 residues. V was pared by 8 bases and J by 5 bases, with 11 bases between. Germline CDR1 reads SNHLY; CDR2 reads FYNNEI. The CDR3 DNA reads as TGTGCCAGCGTTTATAGGGTAGATACGCAGTATTTT. Residues: CASVYRVDTQYF.

The chain joins TRBV20-1 to TRBJ2-5, with D hard to call. This CDR3 is built from 10 residues. Trimming took 7 bases from V and 5 from J, leaving 8 bases between them. Germline CDR1 is DFQATT and CDR2 is SNEGSKA (reference sequence). CDR3 residues: CSVLIETQYF. The CDR3 region has the DNA TGCAGTGTTCTCATTGAGACCCAGTACTTC.

The J gene is TRBJ1-1, the V gene TRBV30; D unclear. The V gene lost 2 bases and the J gene lost 0 bases, with 4 bases spanning the gap. CDR1 and CDR2 from the germline V gene are GTSNPN and SVGIG (reference sequence). The CDR3 spans 12 residues. The CDR3 coding sequence is TGTGCCTGGAGTCCGGTGAACACTGAAGCTTTCTTT. This codes for CAWSPVNTEAFF.

The chain carries TRBV27 and TRBJ2-7, with 12 bases lining up with TRBD1. The CDR3 is 13 amino acids. Per the germline V gene, CDR1 is MNHEY and CDR2 is SMNVEV (reference sequence). With V trimmed by 10 bases and J by 12 bases, 13 bases remained unmatched. For the CDR3, the DNA is TGTGCCACCCTACCCGGGACAGGGGGCAGGGGGTACTTC. It translates to CATLPGTGGRGYF.

CDR3 bases: TGTGCCAGCAGTTCAGTCTATGGCTACACCTTC. Translation gives CASSSVYGYTF. The rearrangement uses TRBV25-1 and TRBJ1-2; no clear D. Germline lookup yields CDR1 MGHDK and CDR2 SYGVNS. Between the trimmed V and J ends, which lost 5 bases and 4 bases, there was a span of 5 bases. The CDR3 has 11 residues.

In its sample, this clone was seen a few times. This chain links TRBV27 with TRBJ1-2, with 8 positions matching TRBD1. The CDR3 length is 13 residues. CDR1 and CDR2 from the germline V gene are MNHEY and SMNVEV (reference sequence). Trimming cost V 4 bases and J 8 bases; bases outside gene matches: 6. CDR3 in amino acids: CASSSAGGLGYTF. DNA of the CDR3: TGTGCCAGCAGTTCGGCAGGGGGCTTAGGCTACACCTTC.

The chain carries TRBV5-5 and TRBJ2-1; weak D call: TRBD2 (6 bases). Trimming removed 1 base from V and 7 bases from J, with 9 bases in between. Germline assignment: CDR1 SGHKS and CDR2 YYEKEE (reference sequence). The CDR3 runs to 13 residues. The CDR3 nucleotides read TGTGCCAGCAGCTTGCCGGGACTGAATGAGCAGTTCTTC. Residues: CASSLPGLNEQFF. The full variable domain, in which reference TRBV5-5 and TRBJ2-1 provide the parts outside the CDR3, is DAGVTQSPTHLIKTRGQQVTLRCSPISGHKSVSWYQQVLGQGPQFIFQYYEKEERGRGNFPDRFSARQFPNYSSELNVNALLLGDSALYLCASSLPGLNEQFFGPGTRLTVL.

V usage is TRBV27 and J usage is TRBJ2-7; D gene uncertain. Germline V lookup: CDR1 MNHEY, CDR2 SMNVEV (reference sequence). This CDR3 region has 15 residues. The ends were cut back, 3 bases at V and 5 bases at J, with 17 bases in the middle. CDR3 region: CASSFTLNLLHEQYF. The CDR3 DNA is TGTGCCAGCAGTTTTACTCTAAATTTGTTGCACGAGCAGTACTTC.

This clone was counted between two and nine times. The chain carries TRBV15 and TRBJ2-5; no firm D call. This CDR3 contains 13 residues. The germline V gene encodes CDR1 LNHNV and CDR2 YYDKDF (reference sequence). The V gene lost 5 bases and the J gene lost 2 bases, with 9 bases spanning the gap. CDR3 sequence: CATSQWGQETQYF. In nucleotides, the CDR3 is TGTGCCACCAGCCAGTGGGGTCAAGAGACCCAGTACTTC.

This chain uses TRBV30 with TRBJ2-3; D gene unclear. The germline V and J ends were trimmed by 2 bases and 2 bases, with 2 bases remaining between them. CDR3 length: 11 amino acids. In germline, CDR1 is GTSNPN, CDR2 SVGIG (reference sequence). CDR3 nucleotides: TGTGCCTGGAGTCACACAGATACGCAGTATTTT. As protein: CAWSHTDTQYF. The full variable domain, in which reference TRBV30 and TRBJ2-3 provide the parts outside the CDR3, is SQTIHQWPATLVQPVGSPLSLECTVEGTSNPNLYWYRQAAGRGLQLLFYSVGIGQISSEVPQNLSASRPQDRQFILSSKKLLLSDSGFYLCAWSHTDTQYFGPGTRLTVL.